Each of the 27 T cell receptor beta chains below was sequenced from the same sample in a study of cytomegalovirus exposure and HLA in healthy donors. The study ran its PCR with 60 Vbeta and 13 Jbeta primers. Here immunoSEQ multiplex PCR was the method, and the copy in TCRdb shows in-frame clones only, minus some. In the table there are more than 85,000 clones, more than 60% of which are singletons. Sequenced input: PBMCs. These TCRs come from a young man in good health and CMV-seropositive.

This chain connects TRBV7-2 to TRBJ2-1; 9 bases are shared with TRBD2. CDR1 and CDR2 from the germline V gene are SGHTA and FQGNSA. The CDR3 consists of 18 residues. V dropped 2 bases and J dropped 3; count of bases not matched to a gene: 11. The CDR3 here is CASSLYQPAGGDYNEQFF. CDR3 coding DNA: TGTGCCAGCAGCTTATATCAGCCAGCGGGGGGAGACTACAATGAGCAGTTCTTC.

The chain uses TRBV5-1 and TRBJ2-7, with 8 bases that match TRBD2. The CDR3 covers 15 residues. CDR1 SGHRS and CDR2 YFSETQ come from the germline V gene. Losses at the gene ends were 3 bases for V and 4 bases for J; bases not matched to a gene: 9. CDR3 sequence (DNA): TGCGCCAGCAGCTCCTACGGGGGGGGGAGTTACGAGCAGTACTTC. Its protein is CASSSYGGGSYEQYF.

The rearrangement links TRBV7-3 to TRBJ1-2; D possibly corresponds to TRBD1 (5 bases). V was trimmed by 5 bases and J by 0 bases, leaving 13 bases between them. The CDR3 runs to 15 residues. Germline values: CDR1 SGHTA, CDR2 FQGTGA. CDR3 amino acids: CASSPGQGANYGYTF. CDR3 sequence (DNA): TGTGCCAGCAGCCCAGGACAAGGAGCTAACTATGGCTACACCTTC.

This clone was recorded only once. The J gene is TRBJ1-6, the V gene TRBV5-6; 10 nucleotides match TRBD1. Unmatched junction bases numbered 7, after V lost 4 bases and J lost 9 bases. There are 15 residues in the CDR3. The germline V gene encodes CDR1 SGHDT and CDR2 YYEEEE. The CDR3 bases are TGTGCCAGCAGCGATCGGACAGGGGGAAGTTCACCCCTCCACTTT. This translates into CASSDRTGGSSPLHF. The entire variable domain, with the rest obtained from reference TRBV5-6 and TRBJ1-6, is as follows: DAGVTQSPTHLIKTRGQQVTLRCSPKSGHDTVSWYQQALGQGPQFIFQYYEEEERQRGNFPDRFSGHQFPNYSSELNVNALLLGDSALYLCASSDRTGGSSPLHFGNGTRLTVT.

The V gene is TRBV5-1, the J gene TRBJ2-2; no firm D call. There are 14 residues in the CDR3. The germline V gene has CDR1 SGHRS and CDR2 YFSETQ. Trimming shortened V by 0 bases and J by 12 bases, and 15 bases separated the two germline ends. In DNA, the CDR3 is TGCGCCAGCAGCTTGGAGGCCGGCGGCGAAAAGCTGTTTTTT. Encoded protein: CASSLEAGGEKLFF. The full variable domain, its missing parts supplied by reference TRBV5-1 and TRBJ2-2, is KAGVTQTPRYLIKTRGQQVTLSCSPISGHRSVSWYQQTPGQGLQFLFEYFSETQRNKGNFPGRFSGRQFSNSRSEMNVSTLELGDSALYLCASSLEAGGEKLFFGEGSRLTVL.

This chain links TRBV4-1 with TRBJ2-7; 12 bases align to TRBD2. Germline CDR1 reads MGHRA; CDR2 reads YSYEKL. CDR3 length: 14 amino acids. The ends lost 5 bases at V and 2 bases at J; junction bases unmatched: 1. The CDR3 reads CASSTSGGPYEQYF. In nucleotides, the CDR3 is TGCGCCAGCAGCACTAGCGGGGGGCCCTACGAGCAGTACTTC.

V gene TRBV7-9 combines with J gene TRBJ1-2, with D uncertain. The germline V and J ends were trimmed by 1 base and 8 bases, with 8 bases remaining between them. Germline assignment: CDR1 SEHNR and CDR2 FQNEAQ (reference sequence). This CDR3 is 12 amino acids long. Here the CDR3 DNA reads TGTGCCAGCAGCTTAGGGTCGCGAGGCTACACCTTC. It translates to CASSLGSRGYTF.

This clone showed up just a few times. The V gene is TRBV7-9, the J gene TRBJ1-2; unclear D gene. The CDR3 is 14 residues long. Germline V gives CDR1 SEHNR, CDR2 FQNEAQ (reference sequence). V was shortened by 0 bases and J by 2 bases, with 7 bases between the two germline ends. The CDR3 DNA sequence: TGTGCCAGCAGCTTAGCGGAGGGAAACTATGGCTACACCTTC. Protein product: CASSLAEGNYGYTF.

The J gene is TRBJ1-1, the V gene TRBV18; 8 bases fit TRBD1. The CDR3 loop spans 16 amino acids. The V gene end was trimmed by 3 bases and the J gene end by 6 bases; junction bases not matched to a gene: 12. CDR1 is KGHSH, CDR2 LQKENI, per germline. The CDR3 sequence is CASSPRVGTGGAEAFF. CDR3 coding DNA: TGTGCCAGCTCACCTCGGGTTGGGACAGGCGGGGCTGAAGCTTTCTTT.

This chain uses TRBV19 with TRBJ2-3; possible D gene TRBD1, 6 bases. CDR3 length: 13 amino acids. The V and J ends lost 10 bases and 5 bases respectively, with 16 bases between them. Germline V lookup: CDR1 LNHDA, CDR2 SQIVND (reference sequence). The CDR3 is CATTGQAGDTQYF. CDR3 DNA sequence: TGTGCCACCACAGGGCAGGCTGGAGATACGCAGTATTTT.

The V and J genes are TRBV4-1 and TRBJ2-6, with 8 bases aligning to TRBD1. From germline, CDR1 is MGHRA and CDR2 YSYEKL. V lost 0 bases, J lost 1 base, and 8 bases stayed unmatched. This CDR3 is built from 19 residues. This CDR3 is CASSQDRQGAGSGANVLTF. The CDR3 region has the DNA TGCGCCAGCAGCCAAGATAGGCAGGGGGCAGGGTCTGGGGCCAACGTCCTGACTTTC.

The V and J genes are TRBV10-3 and TRBJ2-5; 8 bases are shared with TRBD1. V dropped 3 bases and J dropped 5; count of bases not matched to a gene: 8. The CDR3 covers 15 residues. The germline CDR1 and CDR2 sequences are ENHRY and SYGVKD. The chain's CDR3 is CAISDVSRGLETQYF. CDR3 sequence (DNA): TGTGCCATCAGTGATGTGAGCAGGGGGCTTGAGACCCAGTACTTC.

The CDR3 region has the DNA TGTGCCAGCAGCTTAGGGGGGGGAAACATTCAGTACTTC. Its translation is CASSLGGGNIQYF. The rearrangement links TRBV7-9 to TRBJ2-4; 7 nucleotides line up with TRBD2. Per the germline V gene, CDR1 is SEHNR and CDR2 is FQNEAQ (reference sequence). The trim removed 1 base at V and 6 bases at J, leaving 0 bases unmatched. This CDR3 is 13 amino acids long.

This clone appeared a single time. This chain uses TRBV5-5 with TRBJ1-2; D might be TRBD1 (6 bases). The CDR3 loop spans 17 amino acids. The germline V gene encodes CDR1 SGHKS and CDR2 YYEKEE (reference sequence). V lost 0 bases to trimming and J lost 7 bases, with 22 bases between them. CDR3 sequence reads: CASSLVPEAGEFLGYTF. The CDR3 bases are TGTGCCAGCAGCTTGGTACCCGAGGCAGGGGAATTTCTTGGCTACACCTTC.

A single count supports this clone. The chain uses TRBV2 and TRBJ1-5, with 9 bases matching TRBD1. Germline CDR1 reads SNHLY; CDR2 reads FYNNEI. There are 16 residues in the CDR3. Trimming cost V 6 bases and J 3 bases; bases outside gene matches: 9. The CDR3 spells CASRGTGRAFNQPQHF. CDR3 coding DNA: TGTGCCAGCAGGGGGACAGGGAGAGCCTTCAATCAGCCCCAGCATTTT.

The chain joins TRBV5-1 to TRBJ2-1; possible D gene TRBD1, 7 bases. This CDR3 is built from 15 residues. Germline CDR1 and CDR2: SGHRS and YFSETQ. V shed 1 base and J shed 6 bases, with 14 bases lying between them. CDR3 amino acids: CASSLQTGRGNEQFF. The CDR3 DNA is TGCGCCAGCAGCTTGCAGACAGGGCGGGGCAATGAGCAGTTCTTC. Full variable domain (missing parts from reference TRBV5-1 and TRBJ2-1): KAGVTQTPRYLIKTRGQQVTLSCSPISGHRSVSWYQQTPGQGLQFLFEYFSETQRNKGNFPGRFSGRQFSNSRSEMNVSTLELGDSALYLCASSLQTGRGNEQFFGPGTRLTVL.

Comments on this clone: The junction and the germline gene differ at one end; a read error may be behind it. Here the CDR3 DNA reads TGTGCCAGCAGCTTAGCGGGAGGGCAGCCGGTCTTC. It translates to CASSLAGGQPVF. The chain uses TRBV7-9 and TRBJ1-2; D is ambiguous. The germline V gene encodes CDR1 SEHNR and CDR2 FQNEAQ (reference sequence). The CDR3 runs 12 residues.

A few counts support this clone. The rearrangement links TRBV28 to TRBJ1-1, with D unclear. This CDR3 has 16 residues. Germline V gene lookup returns CDR1 MDHEN and CDR2 SYDVKM. V dropped 5 bases and J dropped 3 bases, with 19 bases sitting between them. CDR3 DNA: TGTGCCAGCAGTGCCCCCGACTGGGGAGGATACACTGAAGCTTTCTTT. Protein sequence: CASSAPDWGGYTEAFF.

The chain couples TRBV5-5 to TRBJ2-1, with unresolved D. The V end lost 0 bases, the J end lost 4 bases, and 8 bases lay between the germline ends. The CDR3 loop spans 14 amino acids. CDR1 is SGHKS and CDR2 is YYEKEE in the germline V gene (reference sequence). CDR3 coding DNA: TGTGCCAGCAGCTTGGCTTCCGAGTACAATGAGCAGTTCTTC. This encodes CASSLASEYNEQFF.

This clone has a handful of counts. CDR3 coding DNA: TGCGCCAGCAGCCAAGGGACAGTAAACTATGGCTACACCTTC. Translation gives CASSQGTVNYGYTF. This chain links TRBV4-1 with TRBJ1-2; D possibly corresponds to TRBD1 (6 bases). CDR3 size: 14 residues. Trimming shortened V by 1 base and J by 2 bases, and 8 bases separated the two germline ends. Germline V gene data show CDR1 as MGHRA and CDR2 as YSYEKL.

This sequence joins TRBV13 and TRBJ2-2, with TRBD2 as a possible D gene (6 bases). Germline-derived CDR1 and CDR2 are PRHDT and FYEKMQ (reference sequence). The CDR3 runs to 16 residues. V was pared by 0 bases and J by 4 bases, with 12 bases between. The CDR3 is CASSLGSGEFTGELFF. The CDR3 DNA follows: TGTGCCAGCAGCTTAGGGTCGGGGGAATTCACCGGGGAGCTGTTTTTT.

This sequence joins TRBV21-1 and TRBJ1-5. TRBV21-1 is reported as a pseudogene. The CDR3 totals 13 residues. The DNA of the CDR3 is TGTGCCAGCCGAATAGTGGGCAATCAGCCCCAGCATTTT. The encoded protein is CASRIVGNQPQHF.

Comments on this clone: Its ends do not fully match the called genes, so a read error is possible. V and J are TRBV7-7 and TRBJ2-1; no definite D call. CDR3 length equals 15 residues. The germline CDR1 and CDR2 sequences are SSHAT and FNYEAQ (reference sequence). The CDR3 region has the DNA TGTGCTAGCAGCGTAGACGCGAGTTCCTACAATGAGCAGTTCTTC. Translating it yields CASSVDASSYNEQFF. Full variable domain (outside the CDR3, taken from reference TRBV7-7 and TRBJ2-1): GAGVSQSPRYKVTKRGQDVTLRCDPISSHATLYWYQQALGQGPEFLTYFNYEAQPDKSGLPSDRFSAERPEGSISTLTIQRTEQRDSAMYRCASSVDASSYNEQFFGPGTRLTVL.

This chain joins TRBV28 and TRBJ1-1; D might be TRBD1 (5 bases). Trimming left V 4 bases short and J 4 bases short, with 16 bases between. CDR3 length equals 15 residues. Germline loops: CDR1 MDHEN, CDR2 SYDVKM. The CDR3 DNA reads TGTGCCAGCAGTTCCCCCCATAGGGGCATCACTGAAGCTTTCTTT. Translation gives CASSSPHRGITEAFF.

The table lists this clone with a few counts. The rearrangement links TRBV7-6 to TRBJ2-2; D perhaps matches TRBD2 (5 bases). The CDR3 has 17 amino acids. V dropped 1 base and J dropped 0 bases, with 12 bases sitting between them. Germline values: CDR1 SGHVS, CDR2 FNYEAQ. For the CDR3, the DNA is TGTGCCAGCAGCTTAGGAGGGTGGGGAGCGAACACCGGGGAGCTGTTTTTT. Residues: CASSLGGWGANTGELFF.

The chain uses TRBV11-2 and TRBJ2-5; 8 bases match TRBD2. Germline V gene data show CDR1 as SGHAT and CDR2 as FQNNGV. The trim removed 5 bases at V and 0 bases at J, leaving 14 bases unmatched. This CDR3 has 18 residues. The CDR3, as DNA: TGTGCCAGCAGCCCCGGGGGGAGGGTAGCGGGGTACCAAGAGACCCAGTACTTC. This gives the protein CASSPGGRVAGYQETQYF. The full variable domain, in which reference TRBV11-2 and TRBJ2-5 provide the parts outside the CDR3, is EAGVAQSPRYKIIEKRQSVAFWCNPISGHATLYWYQQILGQGPKLLIQFQNNGVVDDSQLPKDRFSAERLKGVDSTLKIQPAKLEDSAVYLCASSPGGRVAGYQETQYFGPGTRLLVL.

The chain combines TRBV19 with TRBJ2-3; perhaps TRBD1 as D (5 bases). V was clipped by 5 bases and J by 3 bases, with 12 bases between them. In germline, CDR1 is LNHDA, CDR2 SQIVND (reference sequence). The CDR3 is 14 residues long. The CDR3 bases are TGTGCCAGTAGTCAGGGAAAAAGGACAGATACGCAGTATTTT. This gives the protein CASSQGKRTDTQYF. Full variable domain (rest looked up from reference TRBV19 and TRBJ2-3): DGGITQSPKYLFRKEGQNVTLSCEQNLNHDAMYWYRQDPGQGLRLIYYSQIVNDFQKGDIAEGYSVSREKKESFPLTVTSAQKNPTAFYLCASSQGKRTDTQYFGPGTRLTVL.